These T cell receptor beta chains were read from a single sample in a study of identical twins. TCRdb fed the 5' RACE reads into MiXCR, producing one record per CDR3 protein. The sample lists 300,000 to 400,000 distinct CDR3 sequences, more than 9% seen once, with just over 7% in the top ten. In addition, the sample was reused for a study of yellow fever vaccine responses in identical twins.

The sequenced material came from CD8+ T cells sorted from blood. The receptor set was obtained from a woman aged 18-29 years in good health. The CDR3 runs from the conserved cysteine through the conserved F or W. Fields, in order: D gene, J gene, clone size, V gene, CDR3 DNA, CDR3 protein. The D gene is left open where the match is weak. Expanded clones are given a class, and other clones once, few, many or no size at all.

d_call: -
j_call: TRBJ2-3
clone_size: few
v_call: TRBV28
cdr3_nt: TGTGCCAGCAGTTTAGTGGGGTTTGGCGACGATACGCAGTATTTT
cdr3_aa: CASSLVGFGDDTQYF

d_call: -
j_call: TRBJ1-1
clone_size: many
v_call: TRBV5-1
cdr3_nt: TGCGCCAGCAGCTTCGGGTCGACAGGCCCGAACACTGAAGCTTTCTTT
cdr3_aa: CASSFGSTGPNTEAFF

d_call: TRBD1
j_call: TRBJ2-5
clone_size: many
v_call: TRBV24-1
cdr3_nt: TGTGCCACCAGTGAGAACCCGACAGGGGCAGAGACCCAGTACTTC
cdr3_aa: CATSENPTGAETQYF

d_call: -
j_call: TRBJ2-1
clone_size: -
v_call: TRBV28
cdr3_nt: TGTGCCAGCAGTTTGGGTTTCGAGGAGCAGTTCTTC
cdr3_aa: CASSLGFEEQFF

d_call: TRBD1
j_call: TRBJ1-2
clone_size: many
v_call: TRBV29-1
cdr3_nt: TGCAGCGTTGAAACCGGGACAGCCTATGGCTACACCTTC
cdr3_aa: CSVETGTAYGYTF

d_call: -
j_call: TRBJ2-5
clone_size: few
v_call: TRBV7-9
cdr3_nt: TGTGCCAGCAGTAACCGGGACCACCGGGGAGAGACCCAGTACTTC
cdr3_aa: CASSNRDHRGETQYF

d_call: -
j_call: TRBJ2-1
clone_size: -
v_call: TRBV20-1
cdr3_nt: TGCAGTGCTAGAGATTGGACCTACAATGAGCAGTTCTTC
cdr3_aa: CSARDWTYNEQFF

d_call: -
j_call: TRBJ2-3
clone_size: few
v_call: TRBV4-2
cdr3_nt: TGTGCCAGCAGCCAAGAAGCGACAGCAGATACGCAGTATTTT
cdr3_aa: CASSQEATADTQYF

d_call: -
j_call: TRBJ2-7
clone_size: few
v_call: TRBV10-3
cdr3_nt: TGTGCCATCAGTAGCGGGTCCCAAACATACTACGAGCAGTACTTC
cdr3_aa: CAISSGSQTYYEQYF

d_call: -
j_call: TRBJ2-1
clone_size: -
v_call: TRBV27
cdr3_nt: TGTGCCAGCAGGGAAGATGGCAACTTCGATGAGCAGTTCTTC
cdr3_aa: CASREDGNFDEQFF

d_call: -
j_call: TRBJ2-7
clone_size: few
v_call: TRBV3-1
cdr3_nt: TGTGCCAGCAGCCAAGACTGGGGGGACAGCCCCTACGAGCAGTACTTC
cdr3_aa: CASSQDWGDSPYEQYF

d_call: TRBD1
j_call: TRBJ1-1
clone_size: -
v_call: TRBV20-1
cdr3_nt: TGCAGTGCTCTGTACCGGGACAGAGGTACTGAAGCTTTCTTT
cdr3_aa: CSALYRDRGTEAFF

d_call: -
j_call: TRBJ2-7
clone_size: -
v_call: TRBV28
cdr3_nt: TGTGCCAGTGGGCGGATAAGCGGAATCCCCTACGAGCAGTACTTC
cdr3_aa: CASGRISGIPYEQYF

d_call: -
j_call: TRBJ2-1
clone_size: -
v_call: TRBV28
cdr3_nt: TGTGCCAGCAGTTTAGTCACCAGAGAGGAGCAGTTCTTC
cdr3_aa: CASSLVTREEQFF

d_call: -
j_call: TRBJ2-7
clone_size: few
v_call: TRBV28
cdr3_nt: TGTGCCAGCAGTTTCGACGCAACGGACGAGCAGTACTTC
cdr3_aa: CASSFDATDEQYF

d_call: -
j_call: TRBJ1-5
clone_size: many
v_call: TRBV12-3/TRBV12-4
cdr3_nt: TGTGCCAGCATCCTGGGGGGGGCCGGTCAGCCCCAGCATTTT
cdr3_aa: CASILGGAGQPQHF

d_call: TRBD2
j_call: TRBJ2-7
clone_size: -
v_call: TRBV5-1
cdr3_nt: TGCGCCAGCAGCTTCCAAGGAGGGCGGGAGGTCTCGTCCTACGAGCAGTACTTC
cdr3_aa: CASSFQGGREVSSYEQYF

d_call: -
j_call: TRBJ1-2
clone_size: many
v_call: TRBV6-1
cdr3_nt: TGTGCCAGCAGTGAAAATGGGGGGTATGGCTACACCTTC
cdr3_aa: CASSENGGYGYTF

d_call: -
j_call: TRBJ2-3
clone_size: -
v_call: TRBV2
cdr3_nt: TGTGCCAGCAGTGAAGAAGTTATAACAGATACGCAGTATTTT
cdr3_aa: CASSEEVITDTQYF

d_call: TRBD1
j_call: TRBJ2-3
clone_size: few
v_call: TRBV4-1
cdr3_nt: TGCGCCAGCAGCCACCGGGACAGGGGTCCAGATACGCAGTATTTT
cdr3_aa: CASSHRDRGPDTQYF

d_call: -
j_call: TRBJ2-2
clone_size: many
v_call: TRBV15
cdr3_nt: TGTGCCACCAGCAGCGGGGGCCAAGACACCGGGGAGCTGTTTTTT
cdr3_aa: CATSSGGQDTGELFF

d_call: TRBD1
j_call: TRBJ2-1
clone_size: few
v_call: TRBV9
cdr3_nt: TGTGCCAGCAGGAGGGGGCAGGACAATGAGCAGTTCTTC
cdr3_aa: CASRRGQDNEQFF

d_call: -
j_call: TRBJ1-1
clone_size: -
v_call: TRBV7-9
cdr3_nt: TGTGCCAGCAGCGCCCCCGGAGGGGTAATTGAAGCTTTCTTT
cdr3_aa: CASSAPGGVIEAFF